This T cell receptor (beta chain) is drawn from a study of shared clonotypes between healthy human individuals. Study conclusions and caveats: Generation probabilities of non-shared clonotypes were lower (relative to those shared by all four donors).

Germline assignment: CDR1 GTSNPN and CDR2 SVGIG (reference sequence). The CDR3 loop spans 14 amino acids. The V segment lost 3 bases and the J segment 8 bases; nucleotides outside the gene matches: 7. Clones were sequenced by immunoSEQ multiplex PCR, and TCRdb holds only the in-frame ones, with some missing. The sample contains about 2 million clones, 90% to 95% of which appear only once. On this clone itself: Its antigen is still unknown.

The sequencing sample was made of naive CD4+ T cells sorted from blood. Noted subset: CD45RA+ positively selected. The source of this sequence is a man aged 18 to 35 in good health. V and J are TRBV30 and TRBJ1-4; 9 nucleotides line up with TRBD1. The CDR3 DNA reads as TGTGCCTGGAGAAAACAGGGGGCTGGGGAAAAACTGTTTTTT. Encoded protein: CAWRKQGAGEKLFF.